A selection of T cell receptor beta chains follows, all from one sample in a study of blood T cell repertoires in COVID-19. Measured with immunoSEQ multiplex PCR; TCRdb has only the in-frame clones, and not every one. The table includes over 150,000 clones, around 80% detected once. Sequencing used peripheral blood. The receptor source for this set is a human donor in a cohort sampled during active COVID-19. Both conserved end residues are part of each CDR3. D genes are given only for firm matches. A row's size may be missing; if present it is once, few, many or a size class.

V: TRBV3-1/TRBV3-2
size: -
D: -
J: TRBJ2-7
DNA: TGTGCCAGCAGCTGGCGCGGGGACTCCTACGAGCAGTACTTC
CDR3: CASSWRGDSYEQYF

V: TRBV15
size: -
D: -
J: TRBJ2-2
DNA: TGTGCCACCAGCAGAGAAGTCTGGGGGGACGCCGGGGAGCTGTTTTTT
CDR3: CATSREVWGDAGELFF

V: TRBV19
size: -
D: -
J: TRBJ2-5
DNA: TGTGCCAGTAGTAGGACCCAGGGGCGGACGGAGACCCAGTACTTC
CDR3: CASSRTQGRTETQYF

V: TRBV7-9
size: -
D: -
J: TRBJ2-1
DNA: TGTGCCAGCAGCTTCAGGGATATGTACAATGAGCAGTTCTTC
CDR3: CASSFRDMYNEQFF

V: TRBV30
size: few
D: -
J: TRBJ1-3
DNA: TGTGCCTGGACCCAATTCAGGGGCTCTGGAAACACCATATATTTT
CDR3: CAWTQFRGSGNTIYF

V: TRBV28
size: -
D: -
J: TRBJ2-6
DNA: TGTGCCAGCAGACAAAACACAGGCTCTGGGGCCAACGTCCTGACTTTC
CDR3: CASRQNTGSGANVLTF

V: TRBV30
size: -
D: -
J: TRBJ2-7
DNA: TGTGCCTGGAGTTTAAAGAGCTCCTACGAGCAGTACTTC
CDR3: CAWSLKSSYEQYF

V: TRBV28
size: -
D: -
J: TRBJ1-1
DNA: TGTGCCAGCAGTTTCGGAAGGAGGACTGAAGCTTTCTTT
CDR3: CASSFGRRTEAFF

V: TRBV6-5
size: once
D: TRBD2
J: TRBJ2-7
DNA: TGTGCCAGCACGGGGACCGGGACTAGCTTCCACGAGCAGTACTTC
CDR3: CASTGTGTSFHEQYF

V: TRBV2
size: -
D: -
J: TRBJ1-3
DNA: TGTGCCAGCAGTCAGGGGTTAGGGTCTGGAAACACCATATATTTT
CDR3: CASSQGLGSGNTIYF

V: TRBV6-5
size: -
D: TRBD1
J: TRBJ2-1
DNA: TGTGCCAGCACCGGGGACAGGGGGCGCAATGAGCAGTTCTTC
CDR3: CASTGDRGRNEQFF

V: TRBV28
size: -
D: TRBD2
J: TRBJ2-7
DNA: TGTGCCAGCGGGGTACCCGGGGAGGGTGGCGAGCAGTACTTC
CDR3: CASGVPGEGGEQYF

V: TRBV28
size: -
D: TRBD1
J: TRBJ2-1
DNA: TGTGCCAGCAGTTTATTCGGACAGGGAACCAACAATGAGCAGTTCTTC
CDR3: CASSLFGQGTNNEQFF

V: TRBV9
size: -
D: TRBD1
J: TRBJ2-3
DNA: TGTGCCAGCAGCGTCGGACAGGGCCCAGATACGCAGTATTTT
CDR3: CASSVGQGPDTQYF

V: TRBV12-3/TRBV12-4
size: -
D: -
J: TRBJ1-2
DNA: TGTGCCAGCAGTCCGGACAGTAACTATGGCTACACCTTC
CDR3: CASSPDSNYGYTF

V: TRBV7-9
size: -
D: TRBD2
J: TRBJ2-3
DNA: TGTGCCAGCAGCTTTAGTCTAGGACTAGCGGGAGAGGGAGATACGCAGTATTTT
CDR3: CASSFSLGLAGEGDTQYF

V: TRBV4-1
size: medium-sized
D: -
J: TRBJ1-3
DNA: TGCGCCAGCAGCCAAGGGACAGTCTCTGGAAACACCATATATTTT
CDR3: CASSQGTVSGNTIYF

V: TRBV27
size: -
D: -
J: TRBJ2-3
DNA: TGTGCCAGCAGGCGGGGTCCTAGAGATACGCAGTATTTT
CDR3: CASRRGPRDTQYF

V: TRBV3-1/TRBV3-2
size: few
D: -
J: TRBJ1-1
DNA: TGTGCCAGCAGTCCCAGGCAGAACACTGAAGCTTTCTTT
CDR3: CASSPRQNTEAFF

V: TRBV15
size: -
D: TRBD1
J: TRBJ1-4
DNA: TGTGCCACCAGCAGGAACAGGGGGAATAATGAAAAACTGTTTTTT
CDR3: CATSRNRGNNEKLFF

V: TRBV12-3/TRBV12-4
size: -
D: -
J: TRBJ1-5
DNA: TGTGCCAGCAGTTTATCACAGAATCAGCCCCAGCATTTT
CDR3: CASSLSQNQPQHF

V: TRBV7-2
size: once
D: TRBD1
J: TRBJ1-1
DNA: TGTGCCAGCAGAACCACAGGGGCTCCTGAAGCTTTCTTT
CDR3: CASRTTGAPEAFF

V: TRBV19
size: -
D: -
J: TRBJ2-1
DNA: TGTGCCAGTAGTCCGTCATACAGGAACTACAATGAGCAGTTCTTC
CDR3: CASSPSYRNYNEQFF

V: TRBV7-9
size: -
D: TRBD1
J: TRBJ1-3
DNA: TGTGCCAGCAGCCTGGGACAGGGATTTACTTTTGGAAACACCATATATTTT
CDR3: CASSLGQGFTFGNTIYF

V: TRBV6-4
size: -
D: -
J: TRBJ2-4
DNA: TGTGCCAGCACTCCGACCTTCGGGGGGCTCAAAAACATTCAGTACTTC
CDR3: CASTPTFGGLKNIQYF

V: TRBV5-1
size: few
D: TRBD1
J: TRBJ2-1
DNA: TGCGCCAGCAGCTTGGGGACAGGGGGCCAACCGCGAGTCTTC
CDR3: CASSLGTGGQPRVF

V: TRBV10-2
size: -
D: -
J: TRBJ2-1
DNA: TGCGCCAGCAGTGACCACCGGGACTACAATGAGCAGTTCTTC
CDR3: CASSDHRDYNEQFF

V: TRBV10-3
size: -
D: TRBD2
J: TRBJ2-3
DNA: TGTGCCATCAGTGAGTCGTTAGCGGGAGCCACAGATACGCAGTATTTT
CDR3: CAISESLAGATDTQYF

V: TRBV30
size: -
D: -
J: TRBJ1-6
DNA: TGTGCCTGGAGAGGGAGAGATTCACCCCTCCACTTT
CDR3: CAWRGRDSPLHF

V: TRBV5-5
size: -
D: TRBD1
J: TRBJ1-4
DNA: TGTGCCAGCAGCTTGGAAACGGGACAGGCGAATGAAAAACTGTTTTTT
CDR3: CASSLETGQANEKLFF

V: TRBV9
size: few
D: TRBD1
J: TRBJ1-3
DNA: TGTGCCAGCCGGGGACAGAAACTTACCTTTGGAAACACCATATATTTT
CDR3: CASRGQKLTFGNTIYF

V: TRBV18
size: -
D: -
J: TRBJ2-2
DNA: TGTGCCAGCTCACCTCAGGTCGCCGGGGAGCTGTTTTTT
CDR3: CASSPQVAGELFF

V: TRBV6-6
size: once
D: TRBD2
J: TRBJ2-7
DNA: TGTGCCAGCAGTTCCTTCGGACTAGCAGGTTTCTACGAGCAGTACTTC
CDR3: CASSSFGLAGFYEQYF

V: TRBV7-9
size: -
D: TRBD1
J: TRBJ1-4
DNA: TGTGCCAGCAGCTATGCGACAGGGGAGGGTGAAAAACTGTTTTTT
CDR3: CASSYATGEGEKLFF

V: TRBV9
size: -
D: -
J: TRBJ2-3
DNA: TGTGCCAGCAGCGTAAGACAAACCACAGATACGCAGTATTTT
CDR3: CASSVRQTTDTQYF

V: TRBV6-5
size: -
D: -
J: TRBJ2-5
DNA: TGTGCCAGCAGCCCGGACTTCTCGGGGTGGGAGACCCAGTACTTC
CDR3: CASSPDFSGWETQYF

V: TRBV19
size: -
D: TRBD1
J: TRBJ2-7
DNA: TGTGCCAGTAGTAAGGACAGGGGAGGCATAACTACCTACGAGCAGTACTTC
CDR3: CASSKDRGGITTYEQYF

V: TRBV3-1/TRBV3-2
size: -
D: TRBD2
J: TRBJ2-3
DNA: TGTGCCAGCAGCCAAGAATGGGCTAGCGGGAGATCAGATACGCAGTATTTT
CDR3: CASSQEWASGRSDTQYF

V: TRBV7-9
size: -
D: -
J: TRBJ2-5
DNA: TGTGCCAGCAGCTTCCGGGACATCCAAGAGACCCAGTACTTC
CDR3: CASSFRDIQETQYF

V: TRBV3-1/TRBV3-2
size: -
D: TRBD1
J: TRBJ1-4
DNA: TGTGCCAGCAGCATTCGGTCAGGGGGATACAGTGAAAAACTGTTTTTT
CDR3: CASSIRSGGYSEKLFF

V: TRBV18
size: -
D: -
J: TRBJ1-4
DNA: TGTGCCAGCTCACGAGGGACTTTGGATGAAAAACTGTTTTTT
CDR3: CASSRGTLDEKLFF

V: TRBV27
size: -
D: -
J: TRBJ2-7
DNA: TGTGCCAGCCATCCAGGGTATCGCTCCTACGAGCAGTACTTC
CDR3: CASHPGYRSYEQYF

V: TRBV11-2
size: -
D: TRBD1
J: TRBJ1-2
DNA: TGTGCCAGCAGTTGGGACAGTAACTATGGCTACACCTTC
CDR3: CASSWDSNYGYTF

V: TRBV7-9
size: -
D: -
J: TRBJ2-7
DNA: TGTGCCAGCAGCTTAGCTAAGCAAAACTACGAGCAGTACTTC
CDR3: CASSLAKQNYEQYF